This T cell receptor (beta chain) was recovered during a study of tissue T cells after allogeneic stem cell transplantation. Study conclusions and caveats: Across patients, clones rarely overlapped, yet motif clusters were shared tissue-specifically. Some tissue clones might be persisting host cells; their alloreactivity or antigen specificity was not determined.

The sample's time point: mouse harvest day 7 after allogeneic transplant. Tail vein injection delivered 10^7 T-cell-depleted bone marrow cells and 10^6 splenic CD5+ T cells. This clone is labeled large. The target antigen is unknown. The gene symbols are mouse symbols. The read gets to within 1 residue of the CDR3 end, and the germline J gene fills in the rest. Repertoires were generated with immunoSEQ multiplex PCR, while TCRdb's copy carries only in-frame clones and drops some. The sample shows 3,200 or so clones, around 50% of them seen only once. Per the germline V gene, CDR1 is SGHSN and CDR2 is HYEKVE. The CDR3 contains 15 residues. J was trimmed by 0 bases and V by 4 bases; bases with no gene match: 2.

This chain links TRBV12-1 with TRBJ2-2; 9 bases are shared with TRBD2. The source is a female BALB/c mouse given C57BL/6 T cells with graft-versus-host disease after an allogeneic hematopoietic cell transplant. Sequenced material: gut tissue. The CDR3 sequence is CASSPGGANTGQLYF. Incomplete CDR3 DNA: TGTGCCAGCTCGCCTGGGGGGGCAAACACCGGGCAGCTCTAC.